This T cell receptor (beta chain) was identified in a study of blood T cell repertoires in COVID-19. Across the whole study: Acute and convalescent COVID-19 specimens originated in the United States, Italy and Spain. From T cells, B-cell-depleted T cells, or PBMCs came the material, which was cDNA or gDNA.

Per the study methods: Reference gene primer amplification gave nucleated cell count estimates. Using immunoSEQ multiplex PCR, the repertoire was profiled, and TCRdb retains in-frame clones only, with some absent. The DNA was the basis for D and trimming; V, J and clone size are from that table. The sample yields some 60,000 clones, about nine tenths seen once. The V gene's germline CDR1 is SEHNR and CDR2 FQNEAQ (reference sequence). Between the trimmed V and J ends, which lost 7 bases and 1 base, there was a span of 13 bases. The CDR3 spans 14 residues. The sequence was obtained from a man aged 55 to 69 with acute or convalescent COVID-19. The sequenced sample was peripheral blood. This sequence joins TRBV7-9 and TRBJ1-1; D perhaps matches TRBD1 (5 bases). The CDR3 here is CASTRGEGNTEAFF. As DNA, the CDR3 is TGTGCCAGCACCCGGGGGGAAGGGAACACTGAAGCTTTCTTT.